A selection of T cell receptor beta chains follows, all from one sample in a study of monozygotic twins with inflammatory bowel disease. From the 5' RACE reads, TCRdb lists one entry per CDR3 protein and no DNA. The data include some 190,000 distinct CDR3 sequences; the top ten clones carry roughly 7.7%. The sample comprised blood. These receptors all come from a human donor with ulcerative colitis or Crohn's disease, or a healthy co-twin of an affected twin (not recorded which). The CDR3 runs from the conserved cysteine through the conserved F or W.

TRBV5-1	TRBJ2-1	CASSLAGIDYNEQFF
TRBV27	TRBJ2-3	CASSLIGDTQYF
TRBV4-1	TRBJ2-1	CASSHPGKVEQFF
TRBV10-3	TRBJ2-7	CATNAGTYYEQYF
TRBV5-1	TRBJ2-5	CASSLIPLDEETQYF
TRBV12-3/TRBV12-4	TRBJ1-5	CASSPDLLTSNQPQHF
TRBV4-3	TRBJ2-1	CASSQGSGRGYNEQFF
TRBV7-8	TRBJ1-5	CASAYVGRGQPQHF
TRBV6-5	TRBJ2-7	CASSSPGRTSYEQYF
TRBV6-5	TRBJ2-3	CASSLLRDGRADTQYF
TRBV18	TRBJ2-6	CASSPPLGANVLTF
TRBV7-2	TRBJ2-5	CASSLGLARETQYF
TRBV7-9	TRBJ1-1	CASSLASGPRGAFF
TRBV7-9	TRBJ1-2	CASNLSGGGYTF